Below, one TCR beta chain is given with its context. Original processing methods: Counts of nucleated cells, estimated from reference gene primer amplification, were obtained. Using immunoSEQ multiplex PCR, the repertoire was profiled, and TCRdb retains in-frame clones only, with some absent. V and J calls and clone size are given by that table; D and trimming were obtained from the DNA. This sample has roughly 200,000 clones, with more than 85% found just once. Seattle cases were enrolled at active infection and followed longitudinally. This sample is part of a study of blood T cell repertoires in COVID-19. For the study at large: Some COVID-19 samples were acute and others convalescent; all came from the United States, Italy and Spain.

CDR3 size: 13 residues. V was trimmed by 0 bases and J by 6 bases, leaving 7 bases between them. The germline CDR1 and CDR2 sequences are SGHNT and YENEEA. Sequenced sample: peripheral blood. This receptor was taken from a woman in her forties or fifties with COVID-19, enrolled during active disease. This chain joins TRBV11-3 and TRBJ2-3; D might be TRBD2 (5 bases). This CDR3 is CASSLDRGDTQYF. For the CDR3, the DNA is TGTGCCAGCAGCTTAGATCGAGGGGATACGCAGTATTTT. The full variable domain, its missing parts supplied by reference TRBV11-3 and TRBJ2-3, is EAGVVQSPRYKIIEKKQPVAFWCNPISGHNTLYWYLQNLGQGPELLIRYENEEAVDDSQLPKDRFSAERLKGVDSTLKIQPAELGDSAVYLCASSLDRGDTQYFGPGTRLTVL.